This T cell receptor (beta chain) was documented in a study of cytomegalovirus exposure and HLA in healthy donors. Findings and caveats of the study: It was approximately 170 TCR beta chains that were listed as cytomegalovirus-associated. Subsequent analysis revealed that first-cohort TCR clusters tended to co-occur in the 120 or so validation repertoires.

Germline V gene sequence: CDR1 GTSNPN, CDR2 SVGIG (reference sequence). This CDR3 comprises 11 residues. The germline V and J ends were trimmed by 2 bases and 4 bases, with 5 bases remaining between them. As to this clone: Antigen: not known.

The donors were in the roughly 120-subject validation cohort; that cohort was separate from the roughly 700-subject first cohort. Produced via immunoSEQ multiplex PCR; TCRdb's table is partial and in-frame only. The sample includes 100,000 to 150,000 clones, approximately 92% seen only once; the top ten take 1.1%. V is TRBV30 and J is TRBJ1-1; D call uncertain. The TCR was taken from a young woman in good health and CMV-seronegative. The sequenced sample consisted of PBMCs. The CDR3: CAWSLSTEAFF. DNA for the CDR3: TGTGCCTGGAGTCTGAGCACTGAAGCTTTCTTT.